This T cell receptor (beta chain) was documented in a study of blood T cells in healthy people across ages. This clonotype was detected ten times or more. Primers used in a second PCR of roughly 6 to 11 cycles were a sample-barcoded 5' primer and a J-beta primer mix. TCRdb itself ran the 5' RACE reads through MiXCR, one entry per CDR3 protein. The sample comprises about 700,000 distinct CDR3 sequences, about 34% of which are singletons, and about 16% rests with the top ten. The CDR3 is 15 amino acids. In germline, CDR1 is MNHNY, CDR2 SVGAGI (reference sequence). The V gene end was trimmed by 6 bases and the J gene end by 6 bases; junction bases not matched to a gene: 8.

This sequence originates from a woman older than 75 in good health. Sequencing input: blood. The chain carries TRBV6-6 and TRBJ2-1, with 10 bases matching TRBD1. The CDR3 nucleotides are TGTGCCAGCAGGGCACCGGGACAGGGGATCAATGAGCAGTTCTTC. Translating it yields CASRAPGQGINEQFF.